The present TCR beta chain was sequenced within a study of beta chain features in type 1 diabetes. Study-level information: Examination covered 107,917,701 sorted cells spanning all samples.

Study observations and caveats: The similarity of naive, central memory and Treg TCRB repertoires appeared greater among patients than among healthy donors. Cells that show high TCR expression could be over-represented by cDNA sequencing. A moderate, significant TCRB CDR3 shortening appeared in type 1 diabetes across four CD4+ subsets. Insertions at VDJ junctions were less frequent in type 1 diabetes patients. These patients also deleted more nucleotides at the same junctions.

Germline lookup yields CDR1 MNHNS and CDR2 SASEGT. This CDR3 has 14 amino acids. Between the trimmed V and J ends, which lost 5 bases and 0 bases, there was a span of 8 bases. Remarks on this clone: The antigen is unknown. Additional DNA sequences in this sample encode the identical CDR3.

As every portion of the isolated RNA was reverse transcribed, the sequencing read expressed TCRB transcripts. Assay used: immunoSEQ multiplex PCR; TCRdb lists only in-frame clones, some missing. The sample has some 360,000 clones, 9.6% seen once. The origin of this receptor is a man aged 25 to 40 with type 1 diabetes. The rearrangement uses TRBV6-1 and TRBJ1-5; no definite D call. The source material was central memory CD4+ T cells from blood. The CDR3 nucleotides are TGTGCCAGCAGTCAAGGGTATAGCAATCAGCCCCAGCATTTT. Protein product: CASSQGYSNQPQHF.